This TCR beta chain emerged from a study of cytomegalovirus exposure and HLA in healthy donors. The germline V gene has CDR1 MGHDK and CDR2 SYGVNS. The CDR3 runs 15 residues. V trimming: 1 base; J trimming: 8 bases; junction bases outside the gene matches: 9. Vbeta (60) and Jbeta (13) primers were used in the PCR. The table came from immunoSEQ multiplex PCR; TCRdb's copy has only in-frame clones and leaves some out. The sample has about 110,000 clones, 65% to 85% seen once. Sequenced input: PBMCs. The J gene is TRBJ1-2, the V gene TRBV25-1, with 8 bases aligning to TRBD1. The TCR comes from a male donor in good health and CMV-seropositive. The CDR3 region has the DNA TGTGCCAGCAGTGAATCAAACCAGGGGGCACGCGGCTACACCTTC. This codes for CASSESNQGARGYTF.